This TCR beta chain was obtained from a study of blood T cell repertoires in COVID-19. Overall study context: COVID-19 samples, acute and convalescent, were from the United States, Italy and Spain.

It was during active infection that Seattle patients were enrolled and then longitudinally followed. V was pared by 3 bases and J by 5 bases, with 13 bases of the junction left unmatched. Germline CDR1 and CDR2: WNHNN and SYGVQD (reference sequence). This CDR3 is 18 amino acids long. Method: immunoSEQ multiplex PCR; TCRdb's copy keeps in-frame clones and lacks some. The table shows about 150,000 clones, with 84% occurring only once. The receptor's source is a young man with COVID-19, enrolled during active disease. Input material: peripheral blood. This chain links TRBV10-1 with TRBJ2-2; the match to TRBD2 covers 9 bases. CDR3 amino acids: CASSEEGLAGTFTGELFF. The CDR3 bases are TGCGCCAGCAGTGAAGAGGGTCTAGCGGGGACTTTTACCGGGGAGCTGTTTTTT.